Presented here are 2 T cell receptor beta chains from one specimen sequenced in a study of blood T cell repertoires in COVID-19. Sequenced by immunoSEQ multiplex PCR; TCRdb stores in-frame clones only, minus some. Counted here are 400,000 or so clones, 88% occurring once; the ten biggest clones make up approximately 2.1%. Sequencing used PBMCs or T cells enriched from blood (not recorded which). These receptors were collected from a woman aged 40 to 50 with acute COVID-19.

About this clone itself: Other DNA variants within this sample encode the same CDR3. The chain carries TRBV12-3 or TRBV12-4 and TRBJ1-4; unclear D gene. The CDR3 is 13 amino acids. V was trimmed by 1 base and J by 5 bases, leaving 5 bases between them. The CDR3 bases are TGTGCCAGCAGTTTAGGTCCGAATGAAAAACTGTTTTTT. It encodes CASSLGPNEKLFF.

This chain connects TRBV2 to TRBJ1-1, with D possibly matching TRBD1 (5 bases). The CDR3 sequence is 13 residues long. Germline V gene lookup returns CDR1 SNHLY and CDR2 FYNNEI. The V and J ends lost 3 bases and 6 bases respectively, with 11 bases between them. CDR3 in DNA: TGTGCCAGCAGTGAGGGGGGAGCCCCTGAAGCTTTCTTT. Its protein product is CASSEGGAPEAFF. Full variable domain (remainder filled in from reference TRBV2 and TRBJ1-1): EPEVTQTPSHQVTQMGQEVILRCVPISNHLYFYWYRQILGQKVEFLVSFYNNEISEKSEIFDDQFSVERPDGSNFTLKIRSTKLEDSAMYFCASSEGGAPEAFFGQGTRLTVV.